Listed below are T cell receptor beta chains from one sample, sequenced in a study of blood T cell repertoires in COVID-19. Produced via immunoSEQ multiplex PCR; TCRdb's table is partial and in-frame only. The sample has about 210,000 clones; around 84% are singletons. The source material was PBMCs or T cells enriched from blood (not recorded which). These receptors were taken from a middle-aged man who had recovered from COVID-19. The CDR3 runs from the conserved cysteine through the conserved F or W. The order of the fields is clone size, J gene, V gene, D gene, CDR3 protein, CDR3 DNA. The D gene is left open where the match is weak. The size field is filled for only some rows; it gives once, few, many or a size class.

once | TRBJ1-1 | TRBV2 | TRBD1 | CASSGGQLSDEAFF | TGTGCCAGCAGTGGGGGACAGCTGAGCGACGAAGCTTTCTTT
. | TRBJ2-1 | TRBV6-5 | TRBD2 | CASKEGLVNNEQFF | TGTGCCAGCAAAGAGGGACTAGTTAACAATGAGCAGTTCTTC
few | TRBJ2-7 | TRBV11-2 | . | CASSFFQGPSYEQYF | TGTGCCAGCAGCTTTTTTCAGGGCCCATCCTACGAGCAGTACTTC
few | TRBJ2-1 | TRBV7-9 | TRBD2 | CASRLDGGMGEQFF | TGTGCCAGCCGATTGGACGGGGGGATGGGAGAGCAGTTCTTC
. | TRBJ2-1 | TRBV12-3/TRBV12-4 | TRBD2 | CASRGLAGSEQFF | TGTGCCAGCAGGGGACTAGCGGGGAGTGAGCAGTTCTTC
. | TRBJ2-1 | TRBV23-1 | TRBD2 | CASPPNGRAAAYNEQFF | TGCGCCAGCCCGCCTAACGGGAGGGCCGCAGCTTACAATGAGCAGTTCTTC
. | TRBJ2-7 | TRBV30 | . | CAWSVSGDEQYF | TGTGCCTGGAGTGTGTCAGGCGACGAGCAGTACTTC
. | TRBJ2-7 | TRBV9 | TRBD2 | CASSVAGGLAGSYEQYF | TGTGCCAGCAGCGTGGCGGGAGGACTAGCGGGTTCCTACGAGCAGTACTTC
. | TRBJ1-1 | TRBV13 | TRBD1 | CASSLLRGGRGPGFEAFF | TGTGCCAGCAGCTTATTACGGGGAGGTAGGGGGCCCGGATTTGAAGCTTTCTTT
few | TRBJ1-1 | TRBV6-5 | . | CASSYGGSTEAFF | TGTGCCAGCAGTTACGGGGGCAGCACTGAAGCTTTCTTT
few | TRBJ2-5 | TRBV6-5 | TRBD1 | CASRTGIGGETQYF | TGTGCCAGCAGGACAGGGATAGGTGGGGAGACCCAGTACTTC
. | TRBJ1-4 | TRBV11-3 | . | CASSDNNEKLFF | TGTGCCAGCAGCGACAACAATGAAAAACTGTTTTTT
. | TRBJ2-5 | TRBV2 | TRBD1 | CASRTGLETQYF | TGTGCCAGCAGGACAGGGCTCGAGACCCAGTACTTC
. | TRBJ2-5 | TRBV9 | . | CASSVEGVQETQYF | TGTGCCAGCAGCGTTGAAGGGGTGCAAGAGACCCAGTACTTC
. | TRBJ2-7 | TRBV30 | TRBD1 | CASTTGGEQYF | TGTGCCTCCACCACAGGGGGCGAGCAGTACTTC
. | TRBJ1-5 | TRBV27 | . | CASGLGSNQPQHF | TGTGCCAGCGGACTGGGTAGCAATCAGCCCCAGCATTTT
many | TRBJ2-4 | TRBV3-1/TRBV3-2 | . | CASSQDLLAKNIQYF | TGTGCCAGCAGCCAAGACCTCCTAGCCAAAAACATTCAGTACTTC
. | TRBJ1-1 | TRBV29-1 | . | CSAVVAQNTEAFF | TGCAGCGCCGTGGTAGCTCAGAACACTGAAGCTTTCTTT
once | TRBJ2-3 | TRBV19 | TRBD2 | CASSPSGTSGRLDTQYF | TGTGCCAGTAGTCCATCCGGGACTAGCGGGAGACTAGATACGCAGTATTTT